Each of the 23 T cell receptor beta chains below was sequenced from the same sample in a study of T cells after yellow fever vaccination. TCRdb passed the 5' RACE reads through MiXCR, listing each CDR3 protein once. Found here are about 75,000 distinct CDR3 sequences, under 9.5% of them singletons; the top ten hold approximately 29%. The sample was CD8+ T cells sorted from PBMCs, taken less than 11 days after the first yellow fever vaccination. The receptors were sampled from a man between 18 and 29 years old who received the YFV17D yellow fever vaccine.

This clonotype was counted between two and nine times. The chain has TRBV3-1 and TRBJ2-5, with 7 bases that match TRBD1. This CDR3 region has 16 residues. J lost 5 bases, V lost 4 bases, and 13 bases had no gene match. Germline lookup yields CDR1 LGHDT and CDR2 YNNKEL (reference sequence). This chain's CDR3 is CASSRTGTVQVETQYF. DNA of the CDR3: TGTGCCAGCAGCCGAACTGGGACAGTCCAGGTTGAGACCCAGTACTTC.

This clonotype showed up many times. V and J are TRBV12-3 or TRBV12-4 and TRBJ2-1, with a tentative D call TRBD2 (7 bases). The CDR3 runs to 13 residues. V gave up 1 base and J gave up 9 bases, with 10 bases separating them. The CDR3 here is CASSLVGGLEQFF. The CDR3 DNA is TGTGCCAGCAGTTTAGTGGGGGGGCTTGAGCAGTTCTTC.

The chain is built from TRBV4-1 and TRBJ2-3, with TRBD1 as a possible D gene (6 bases). Germline CDR1 reads MGHRA; CDR2 reads YSYEKL. The V and J ends lost 1 base and 7 bases respectively, with 15 bases between them. This CDR3 spans 15 amino acids. The CDR3 is CASSQGPGEVYTQYF. The CDR3 DNA reads TGCGCCAGCAGCCAAGGGCCAGGGGAAGTCTATACGCAGTATTTT.

Here the CDR3 reads CASSPRWTGDVETQYF. CDR3 nucleotides: TGTGCCAGCAGTCCCAGATGGACGGGGGATGTTGAGACCCAGTACTTC. This chain joins TRBV28 and TRBJ2-5; TRBD2 is a possible D gene (6 bases). Germline CDR1 MDHEN, CDR2 SYDVKM. V lost 5 bases, J lost 5 bases, and 21 bases lay in between. The CDR3 contains 16 residues.

There are many counts of this clonotype. This rearrangement joins TRBV9 to TRBJ2-3; 7 bases are a match to TRBD2. The CDR3 extends over 15 amino acids. Germline lookup yields CDR1 SGDLS and CDR2 YYNGEE. J gave up 3 bases and V 4 bases, and 8 bases lay outside the gene matches. The CDR3 region is CASSRGLAATDTQYF. The CDR3 DNA reads TGTGCCAGCAGCCGTGGCCTAGCGGCTACAGATACGCAGTATTTT.

This clonotype was picked up many times. V gene TRBV7-9 combines with J gene TRBJ2-1; D not certain. The CDR3 has 15 amino acids. Germline V gene data show CDR1 as SEHNR and CDR2 as FQNEAQ (reference sequence). With 6 bases removed from V and 4 bases from J, the gap between germline ends came to 16 bases. CDR3 sequence reads: CASRPPGQSYNEQFF. In DNA form, the CDR3 reads TGTGCCAGCAGACCGCCGGGCCAGTCATACAATGAGCAGTTCTTC. Filled out from reference TRBV7-9 and TRBJ2-1, the complete variable domain reads DTGVSQNPRHKITKRGQNVTFRCDPISEHNRLYWYRQTLGQGPEFLTYFQNEAQLEKSRLLSDRFSAERPKGSFSTLEIQRTEQGDSAMYLCASRPPGQSYNEQFFGPGTRLTVL.

This clonotype was detected a few times. This rearrangement joins TRBV12-3 or TRBV12-4 to TRBJ2-2; a possible D gene is TRBD1 (5 bases). The CDR3 runs to 14 residues. Trimming cost V 5 bases and J 4 bases, with 11 bases left between them. The CDR3 spells CASSGPRGTGELFF. CDR3 DNA sequence: TGTGCCAGCAGTGGGCCAAGGGGCACCGGGGAGCTGTTTTTT.

A note on this clonotype: A much larger clone sits a single nucleotide away, making a read error possible. V is TRBV10-3 and J is TRBJ1-4; D gene unclear. The CDR3 length is 11 residues. Germline CDR1 ENHRY, CDR2 SYGVKD. V lost 5 bases and J 13 bases, leaving 11 bases between the germline ends. In DNA form, the CDR3 reads TGTGCCATCAGTTTGTCCGGGGTACTGTTTTTT. Protein product: CAISLSGVLFF.

This clonotype appeared many times. The chain employs TRBV6-2 or TRBV6-3 and TRBJ2-3, with a possible D match to TRBD2 (6 bases). V was pared by 4 bases and J by 4 bases, with 9 bases between. Germline V CDR1 and CDR2: MNHEY, SVGEGT. This CDR3 has 13 amino acids. Written as DNA, the CDR3 is TGTGCCAGCAGTTTCTGGGAGGCAGATACGCAGTATTTT. It specifies CASSFWEADTQYF.

Ten or more counts support this clonotype. The chain couples TRBV6-4 to TRBJ2-2; no definite D call. V dropped 4 bases and J dropped 4 bases, with 10 bases sitting between them. From germline, CDR1 is MRHNA and CDR2 SNTAGT. The CDR3 has 14 amino acids. CDR3 in DNA: TGTGCCAGCAGTGCGTCAGGATCCACCGGGGAGCTGTTTTTT. This gives the protein CASSASGSTGELFF.

At least ten counts were recorded for this clonotype. The J gene is TRBJ2-7, the V gene TRBV5-6, with D unclear. Deletions cut 2 bases from V and 6 bases from J, with 15 bases between. CDR3 length equals 14 residues. Per germline, CDR1 SGHDT and CDR2 YYEEEE. As DNA, the CDR3 is TGTGCCAGCAGCTTAGGCCCAAGTGTCCTCGAGCAGTACGTC. It codes for CASSLGPSVLEQYV.

In regard to this clonotype: Possible read error: a much larger clone is one base away. CDR3 amino acids: CAMRTVNTGELFF. The CDR3 DNA sequence: TGTGCCATGAGGACGGTGAACACCGGGGAGCTGTTTTTT. The chain has TRBV10-3 and TRBJ2-2; D is unresolved. This CDR3 region has 13 residues. Trimming stripped 9 bases from V and 1 base from J, with 9 bases between. Germline lookup yields CDR1 ENHRY and CDR2 SYGVKD.

This clonotype appeared many times. The chain combines TRBV6-5 with TRBJ2-4; D is perhaps TRBD1 (5 bases). Looked up from germline, CDR1 is MNHEY and CDR2 is SVGAGI. The CDR3 has 14 residues. Trimming removed 4 bases from V and 5 bases from J, with 12 bases in between. The CDR3 spells CASSSSGYENIQYF. In DNA form, the CDR3 reads TGTGCCAGCAGTTCGTCAGGGTACGAAAACATTCAGTACTTC.

The rearrangement links TRBV20-1 to TRBJ1-1; 10 bases match TRBD1. The CDR3 is 15 residues long. Unmatched junction bases numbered 12, after V lost 7 bases and J lost 4 bases. CDR1 DFQATT and CDR2 SNEGSKA come from the germline V gene (reference sequence). The CDR3 reads CSVRDRGVEVTEAFF. The CDR3 DNA follows: TGCAGTGTCCGGGACAGGGGAGTAGAGGTCACTGAAGCTTTCTTT.

This clonotype was seen ten or more times. The chain recombines TRBV7-9 with TRBJ1-2; D not resolved. V lost 1 base and J 0 bases, leaving 3 bases between the germline ends. The CDR3 runs to 13 residues. Germline V gives CDR1 SEHNR, CDR2 FQNEAQ (reference sequence). The CDR3 DNA reads as TGTGCCAGCAGCTTAGGAGCTAACTATGGCTACACCTTC. Translated, it gives CASSLGANYGYTF.

Many counts were recorded for this clonotype. This CDR3 is CASSQDYSRYEQYF. CDR3 nucleotides: TGCGCCAGCAGCCAAGATTACAGCCGATACGAGCAGTACTTC. The chain has TRBV4-1 and TRBJ2-7, with no clear D. CDR1 and CDR2 (germline): MGHRA, YSYEKL. V shed 0 bases and J shed 4 bases, with 10 bases lying between them. This CDR3 has 14 residues.

This clonotype occurred many times. This chain joins TRBV12-3 or TRBV12-4 and TRBJ2-1, with TRBD1 as a possible D gene (6 bases). Trimming stripped 5 bases from V and 1 base from J, with 9 bases between. The CDR3 loop spans 14 amino acids. The CDR3 DNA is TGTGCCAGCAGTGGCAGGGGTTCCTACAATGAGCAGTTCTTC. Translated, it gives CASSGRGSYNEQFF.

This clonotype was recorded many times. J is TRBJ2-2 and V is TRBV6-6; D call uncertain. V lost 7 bases and J 6 bases, leaving 6 bases between the germline ends. Germline V gene lookup returns CDR1 MNHNY and CDR2 SVGAGI (reference sequence). The CDR3 length is 11 residues. CDR3 region: CASKGSGELFF. DNA of the CDR3: TGTGCCAGCAAAGGGTCCGGGGAGCTGTTTTTT.

As concerns this clonotype: Just one base apart from a much larger clone, this may be a read error. The genes are TRBV7-2 and TRBJ2-7; no clear D. The V gene's germline CDR1 is SGHTA and CDR2 FQGNSA. This CDR3 spans 12 amino acids. Here the CDR3 reads CACRPPGYEQYF. In nucleotides, the CDR3 is TGTGCCTGCAGACCGCCAGGATACGAGCAGTACTTC. Filled out from reference TRBV7-2 and TRBJ2-7, the complete variable domain reads GAGVSQSPSNKVTEKGKDVELRCDPISGHTALYWYRQSLGQGLEFLIYFQGNSAPDKSGLPSDRFSAERTGGSVSTLTIQRTQQEDSAVYLCACRPPGYEQYFGPGTRLTVT.

This clonotype was detected ten times or more. V is TRBV5-1 and J is TRBJ2-3; 7 bases fit TRBD1. CDR1 and CDR2 from the germline V gene are SGHRS and YFSETQ. V shed 0 bases, J shed 6 bases, and the junction held 10 bases outside the gene matches. The CDR3 totals 16 residues. The CDR3, as DNA: TGCGCCAGCAGCTTGGCAAGGACAGGAATTTTTGATACGCAGTATTTT. Its protein product is CASSLARTGIFDTQYF.

In this sample, this clonotype turned up a few times. For the CDR3, the DNA is TGTGCCAGCAGCCTCCCTGGGACCACAGATACGCAGTATTTT. Translating it yields CASSLPGTTDTQYF. The V and J genes are TRBV7-2 and TRBJ2-3, with D perhaps assigned TRBD1 or TRBD2 (5 bases each). Germline V gives CDR1 SGHTA, CDR2 FQGNSA. V was shortened by 5 bases and J by 2 bases, with 11 bases between the two germline ends. The CDR3 length is 14 residues.

There are many counts of this clonotype. The chain carries TRBV15 and TRBJ2-2, with 7 bases fitting TRBD1. Germline CDR1 reads LNHNV; CDR2 reads YYDKDF (reference sequence). The CDR3 runs to 15 residues. V was clipped by 2 bases and J by 6 bases; unmatched bases: 6. The CDR3 coding sequence is TGTGCCACCAGCAGACACGACAGGGTTCCCGGGGAGCTGTTTTTT. Its translation is CATSRHDRVPGELFF. The full variable domain, rest sourced from reference TRBV15 and TRBJ2-2, is DAMVIQNPRYQVTQFGKPVTLSCSQTLNHNVMYWYQQKSSQAPKLLFHYYDKDFNNEADTPDNFQSRRPNTSFCFLDIRSPGLGDTAMYLCATSRHDRVPGELFFGEGSRLTVL.

This chain's CDR3 is CASSTFGGTGEQETQYF. Here the CDR3 DNA reads TGTGCCAGCAGTACCTTCGGGGGGACAGGGGAACAAGAGACCCAGTACTTC. The chain carries TRBV12-3 or TRBV12-4 and TRBJ2-5; 10 bases fit TRBD1. The ends lost 5 bases at V and 2 bases at J; junction bases unmatched: 11. This CDR3 is built from 17 residues.